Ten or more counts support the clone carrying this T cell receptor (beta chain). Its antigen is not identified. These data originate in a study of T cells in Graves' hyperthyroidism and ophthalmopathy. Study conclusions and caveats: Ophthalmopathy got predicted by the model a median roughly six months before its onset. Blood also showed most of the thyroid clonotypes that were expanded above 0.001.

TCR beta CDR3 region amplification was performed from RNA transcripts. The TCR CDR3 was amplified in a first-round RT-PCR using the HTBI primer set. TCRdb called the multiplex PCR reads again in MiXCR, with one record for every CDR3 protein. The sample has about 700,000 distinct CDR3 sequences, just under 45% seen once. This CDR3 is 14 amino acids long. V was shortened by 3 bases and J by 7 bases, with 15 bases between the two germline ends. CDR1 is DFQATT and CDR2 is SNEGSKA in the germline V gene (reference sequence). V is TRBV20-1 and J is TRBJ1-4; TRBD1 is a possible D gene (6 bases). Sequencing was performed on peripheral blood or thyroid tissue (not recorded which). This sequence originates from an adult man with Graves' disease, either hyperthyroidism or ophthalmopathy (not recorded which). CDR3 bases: TGCAGTGCTAGTCTCAGGGGAAATCGTGAAAAACTGTTTTTT. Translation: CSASLRGNREKLFF.